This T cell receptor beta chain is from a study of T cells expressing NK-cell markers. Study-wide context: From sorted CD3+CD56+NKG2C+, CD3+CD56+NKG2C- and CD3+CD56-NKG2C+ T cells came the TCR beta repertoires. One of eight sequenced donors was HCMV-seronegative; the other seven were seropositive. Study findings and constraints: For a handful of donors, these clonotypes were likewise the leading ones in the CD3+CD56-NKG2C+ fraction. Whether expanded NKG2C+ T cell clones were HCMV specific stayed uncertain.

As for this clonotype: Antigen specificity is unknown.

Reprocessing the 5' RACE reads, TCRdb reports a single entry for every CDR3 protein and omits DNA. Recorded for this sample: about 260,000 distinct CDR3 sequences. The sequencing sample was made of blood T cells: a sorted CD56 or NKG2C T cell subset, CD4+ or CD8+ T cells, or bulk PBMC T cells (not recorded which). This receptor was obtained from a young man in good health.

The CDR3 sequence: CSADPLAGVGRNNEQFF. The chain recombines TRBV20-1 with TRBJ2-1; TCRdb names TRBD2, which stays unverified in the absence of DNA. CDR1 and CDR2 from the germline V gene are DFQATT and SNEGSKA (reference sequence). This CDR3 is 17 amino acids long.